These T cell receptor beta chains were read from a single sample in a study of Graves' ophthalmopathy and Graves' hyperthyroidism. A single record per CDR3 protein comes from TCRdb applying MiXCR to the multiplex PCR reads. The table records around 1,200,000 distinct CDR3 sequences, about two fifths of them present only once. The sequenced material came from peripheral blood or thyroid tissue (not recorded which). All receptors come from an adult man with Graves' hyperthyroidism. Both conserved end residues are part of each CDR3. Fields, in order: D gene, J gene, V gene, clone size, CDR3 protein, CDR3 DNA. A D gene is named only where the DNA matches it firmly. Only some rows state a clone size, as once, few, many or a class for expanded clones.

NA | TRBJ1-1 | TRBV19 | many | CASSETGGLTEAFF | TGTGCCAGCAGTGAAACGGGGGGCCTCACTGAAGCTTTCTTT
TRBD2 | TRBJ2-7 | TRBV29-1 | NA | CSVEWGGNSYEQYF | TGCAGCGTTGAATGGGGGGGTAACTCCTACGAGCAGTACTTC
TRBD1 | TRBJ1-2 | TRBV4-3 | many | CASSTGTGSYGYTF | TGCGCCAGCAGCACCGGGACAGGGTCTTATGGCTACACCTTC
TRBD1 | TRBJ1-2 | TRBV10-3 | NA | CASTRGQREIPNYGYTF | TGTGCCAGCACCCGGGGACAGCGAGAAATTCCTAACTATGGCTACACCTTC
TRBD2 | TRBJ2-7 | TRBV28 | NA | CASRPGLEREQYF | TGTGCCAGCAGACCGGGACTAGAACGCGAGCAGTACTTC
NA | TRBJ2-7 | TRBV19 | NA | CASGRSTGAGLNYEQYF | TGTGCCAGTGGTAGATCTACCGGGGCAGGGCTTAACTACGAGCAGTACTTC
NA | TRBJ2-7 | TRBV29-1 | NA | CSVEAGTTYEQYF | TGCAGCGTTGAAGCGGGGACAACCTACGAGCAGTACTTC
NA | TRBJ2-7 | TRBV4-1 | few | CASSQLQGPSYEQYF | TGCGCCAGCAGCCAATTGCAGGGGCCCTCCTACGAGCAGTACTTC
TRBD1 | TRBJ2-7 | TRBV5-1 | many | CASSATGTGTYEQYF | TGCGCCAGCAGCGCCACCGGGACAGGGACCTACGAGCAGTACTTC
NA | TRBJ2-2 | TRBV6-5 | NA | CASSLAAPGELFF | TGTGCCAGCAGTTTAGCGGCCCCCGGGGAGCTGTTTTTT
NA | TRBJ2-5 | TRBV2 | NA | CASSEVRGLRETQYF | TGTGCCAGCAGTGAAGTTCGAGGTTTGAGAGAGACCCAGTACTTC
NA | TRBJ2-7 | TRBV5-4 | NA | CASSLPGSGSYEQYF | TGTGCCAGCAGCTTGCCAGGGTCGGGGTCCTACGAGCAGTACTTC
NA | TRBJ2-7 | TRBV9 | NA | CASSVDNWSYEQYF | TGTGCCAGCAGCGTAGATAACTGGAGCTACGAGCAGTACTTC
NA | TRBJ2-7 | TRBV10-1 | many | CASSATNGAYEQYF | TGCGCCAGCAGCGCAACGAATGGGGCCTACGAGCAGTACTTC
NA | TRBJ1-2 | TRBV29-1 | many | CSVEGSGRGSVGNGYTF | TGCAGCGTTGAAGGGTCGGGACGTGGCAGCGTTGGTAATGGCTACACCTTC
NA | TRBJ1-1 | TRBV29-1 | many | CSVGRGGSDTEAFF | TGCAGCGTTGGAAGGGGCGGCTCCGACACTGAAGCTTTCTTT
TRBD1 | TRBJ1-1 | TRBV19 | NA | CASSIEAGGVTEAFF | TGTGCCAGTAGTATAGAGGCAGGGGGCGTCACTGAAGCTTTCTTT
NA | TRBJ1-1 | TRBV20-1 | many | CSARGHSVTEAFF | TGCAGTGCTAGGGGCCACAGTGTCACTGAAGCTTTCTTT
NA | TRBJ1-1 | TRBV6-5 | many | CASSYSFYTEAFF | TGTGCCAGCAGTTACTCCTTCTACACTGAAGCTTTCTTT
NA | TRBJ2-5 | TRBV6-5 | NA | CASSEYGPLGETQYF | TGTGCCAGCAGTGAATATGGTCCGCTAGGGGAGACCCAGTACTTC
NA | TRBJ2-7 | TRBV2 | many | CASSEASAGQADYEQYF | TGTGCCAGCAGTGAAGCTTCGGCAGGGCAAGCCGACTACGAGCAGTACTTC
NA | TRBJ1-5 | TRBV5-8 | many | CASSLEGWGTQPQHF | TGTGCCAGCAGCTTGGAGGGGTGGGGGACTCAGCCCCAGCATTTT
NA | TRBJ1-6 | TRBV11-2 | many | CASLLRQGYNSPLHF | TGTGCCAGCTTACTTCGGCAGGGGTATAATTCACCCCTCCACTTT
TRBD1 | TRBJ1-2 | TRBV25-1 | NA | CASFGTGVSYGYTF | TGTGCCAGTTTCGGGACAGGGGTTAGCTATGGCTACACCTTC
TRBD1 | TRBJ1-5 | TRBV20-1 | NA | CSASDRGRLSNQPQHF | TGCAGTGCGTCGGACAGGGGAAGACTAAGCAATCAGCCCCAGCATTTT
NA | TRBJ1-5 | TRBV7-2 | many | CASSPRTASNQPQHF | TGTGCCAGCAGCCCTCGGACGGCTAGCAATCAGCCCCAGCATTTT
NA | TRBJ1-1 | TRBV19 | many | CASSAAGGLGTEAFF | TGTGCCAGTAGTGCCGCGGGGGGGCTGGGCACTGAAGCTTTCTTT
NA | TRBJ2-7 | TRBV27 | few | CASSHSPRATYEQYF | TGTGCCAGCAGCCACTCCCCAAGGGCGACCTACGAGCAGTACTTC
NA | TRBJ1-2 | TRBV19 | many | CASSVFGDLNYGYTF | TGTGCCAGTAGCGTGTTCGGGGACCTTAACTATGGCTACACCTTC
TRBD1 | TRBJ1-6 | TRBV15 | NA | CATSSTGETSPLHF | TGTGCCACCAGCAGTACAGGGGAAACTTCACCCCTCCACTTT
NA | TRBJ1-5 | TRBV10-3 | many | CAISQTGRTNSNQPQHF | TGTGCCATCAGTCAGACGGGACGGACTAATAGCAATCAGCCCCAGCATTTT
NA | TRBJ1-5 | TRBV18 | NA | CASSPGGREPQHF | TGTGCCAGCTCACCGGGGGGACGGGAGCCCCAGCATTTT
NA | TRBJ1-1 | TRBV29-1 | many | CSVGGARPEAFF | TGCAGCGTTGGGGGGGCGCGGCCTGAAGCTTTCTTT
NA | TRBJ1-6 | TRBV5-6 | many | CASSFVVEKGSPLHF | TGTGCCAGCAGCTTCGTCGTTGAGAAGGGTTCACCCCTCCACTTT
TRBD2 | TRBJ2-7 | TRBV29-1 | NA | CSVTGRISYEQYF | TGCAGCGTCACCGGGAGGATCTCCTACGAGCAGTACTTC
NA | TRBJ1-5 | TRBV10-3 | many | CAISRDRYSNQPQHF | TGTGCCATCAGCAGAGACAGGTATAGCAATCAGCCCCAGCATTTT
NA | TRBJ2-2 | TRBV12-3/TRBV12-4 | few | CASSLQRSGELFF | TGTGCCAGCAGTTTGCAGCGGTCCGGGGAGCTGTTTTTT
NA | TRBJ1-1 | TRBV14 | many | CASSQAVGGPTEAFF | TGTGCCAGCAGCCAAGCGGTGGGAGGGCCCACTGAAGCTTTCTTT
NA | TRBJ2-3 | TRBV9 | NA | CASSQGPNTQYF | TGTGCCAGCAGCCAAGGACCTAATACGCAGTATTTT
TRBD1 | TRBJ2-7 | TRBV4-3 | few | CASSQGARDRANEQYF | TGCGCCAGCAGCCAAGGCGCAAGGGACAGGGCCAACGAGCAGTACTTC
TRBD1 | TRBJ1-5 | TRBV10-3 | few | CASSGTGSQPQHF | TGTGCCAGCAGTGGGACAGGGAGTCAGCCCCAGCATTTT
TRBD1 | TRBJ1-6 | TRBV20-1 | many | CSPYRRGRRDSPLHF | TGCAGTCCATATCGGAGGGGGCGCAGGGATTCACCCCTCCACTTT
NA | TRBJ1-5 | TRBV15 | NA | CATSRDVGVNQPQHF | TGTGCCACCAGCAGAGATGTAGGGGTCAATCAGCCCCAGCATTTT
TRBD1 | TRBJ2-3 | TRBV10-3 | NA | CAISPGQGSTDTQYF | TGTGCCATCAGCCCGGGACAGGGGTCCACAGATACGCAGTATTTT
NA | TRBJ1-1 | TRBV29-1 | many | CSVRVRDTEAFF | TGCAGCGTGAGAGTCAGGGACACTGAAGCTTTCTTT
NA | TRBJ1-2 | TRBV7-8 | many | CASSPRPNKSNYGYTF | TGTGCCAGCAGCCCCAGACCGAACAAGTCCAACTATGGCTACACCTTC
TRBD2 | TRBJ2-2 | TRBV24-1 | NA | CAPSGLAGATGELFF | TGTGCCCCCAGTGGACTAGCGGGAGCCACCGGGGAGCTGTTTTTT
TRBD2 | TRBJ2-7 | TRBV7-2 | NA | CASSQEARTSGPHSYEQYF | TGCGCCAGCAGCCAAGAGGCACGGACTAGCGGGCCCCACTCCTACGAGCAGTACTTC
TRBD1 | TRBJ1-2 | TRBV29-1 | few | CSVELAGGGYGYTF | TGCAGCGTTGAACTAGCAGGGGGCGGCTATGGCTACACCTTC
TRBD2 | TRBJ2-5 | TRBV7-9 | NA | CASSVRAGTQETQYF | TGTGCCAGCAGCGTAAGAGCGGGGACTCAAGAGACCCAGTACTTC
TRBD1 | TRBJ1-2 | TRBV6-5 | many | CASSNQGGYGYTF | TGTGCCAGCAGTAACCAGGGGGGCTATGGCTACACCTTC
NA | TRBJ1-1 | TRBV10-3 | many | CAISESKANTEAFF | TGTGCCATCAGTGAGTCCAAAGCGAACACTGAAGCTTTCTTT
NA | TRBJ2-3 | TRBV5-1 | NA | CASSPERASTDTQYF | TGCGCCAGCAGCCCGGAGCGTGCTAGCACAGATACGCAGTATTTT
NA | TRBJ1-2 | TRBV25-1 | NA | CASSGQLGAGFYGYTF | TGTGCCAGCAGTGGCCAGTTAGGGGCAGGGTTCTATGGCTACACCTTC
TRBD1 | TRBJ2-5 | TRBV20-1 | few | CSAAKQGLETQYF | TGCAGTGCTGCAAAACAGGGGTTGGAGACCCAGTACTTC
TRBD1 | TRBJ1-5 | TRBV7-2 | NA | CASSQGRQGDQPQHF | TGTGCCAGCAGCCAGGGGAGACAGGGCGATCAGCCCCAGCATTTT
NA | TRBJ1-2 | TRBV27 | NA | CASSTIRDTIYGYTF | TGTGCCAGCAGTACCATCCGGGACACCATCTATGGCTACACTTTC
NA | TRBJ1-2 | TRBV20-1 | few | CSAFWAQKNYGYTF | TGCAGTGCGTTTTGGGCGCAGAAAAACTATGGCTACACCTTC
NA | TRBJ1-5 | TRBV6-6 | NA | CASTFDGDKQPQHF | TGTGCCAGCACCTTCGACGGAGACAAGCAGCCCCAGCATTTT